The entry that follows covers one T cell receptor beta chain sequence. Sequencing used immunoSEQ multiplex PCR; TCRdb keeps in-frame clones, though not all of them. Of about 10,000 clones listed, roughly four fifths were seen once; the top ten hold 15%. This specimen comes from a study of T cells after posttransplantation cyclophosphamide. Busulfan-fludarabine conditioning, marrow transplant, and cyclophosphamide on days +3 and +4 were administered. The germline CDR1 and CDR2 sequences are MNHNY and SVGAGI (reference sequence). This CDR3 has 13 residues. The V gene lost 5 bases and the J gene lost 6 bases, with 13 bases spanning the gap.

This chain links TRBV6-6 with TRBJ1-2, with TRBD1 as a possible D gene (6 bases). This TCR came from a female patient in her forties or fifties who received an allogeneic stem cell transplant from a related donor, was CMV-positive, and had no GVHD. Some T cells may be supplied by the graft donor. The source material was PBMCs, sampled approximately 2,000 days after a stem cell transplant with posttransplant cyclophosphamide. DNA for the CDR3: TGTGCCAGCAGTATACAGGGACTAGATGGCTACACCTTC. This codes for CASSIQGLDGYTF.